This TCR beta chain was recovered during a study of beta chain features in type 1 diabetes. Across the study: The number of sorted cells examined across all samples was around 98 million.

Expressed TCRB transcripts were sequenced, since all the RNA that had been isolated was reverse transcribed. TCRdb keeps only in-frame clones here, not all; method: immunoSEQ multiplex PCR. The repertoire consists of roughly 120,000 clones, with approximately 39% occurring once and the leading ten covering approximately 0.065%. This clone showed up just a few times. Source material: stem cell memory CD4+ T cells from blood. The TCR originated in a woman under 30 in good health.

CDR3 in amino acids: CASRRQGSSYNEQFF. The DNA of the CDR3 is TGTGCCAGCAGGAGACAGGGGAGCTCCTACAATGAGCAGTTCTTC. This chain connects TRBV7-2 to TRBJ2-1; TRBD1 matches 8 bases. V gave up 6 bases and J gave up 0 bases; unmatched junction bases: 4. This CDR3 comprises 15 residues. Germline-derived CDR1 and CDR2 are SGHTA and FQGNSA.